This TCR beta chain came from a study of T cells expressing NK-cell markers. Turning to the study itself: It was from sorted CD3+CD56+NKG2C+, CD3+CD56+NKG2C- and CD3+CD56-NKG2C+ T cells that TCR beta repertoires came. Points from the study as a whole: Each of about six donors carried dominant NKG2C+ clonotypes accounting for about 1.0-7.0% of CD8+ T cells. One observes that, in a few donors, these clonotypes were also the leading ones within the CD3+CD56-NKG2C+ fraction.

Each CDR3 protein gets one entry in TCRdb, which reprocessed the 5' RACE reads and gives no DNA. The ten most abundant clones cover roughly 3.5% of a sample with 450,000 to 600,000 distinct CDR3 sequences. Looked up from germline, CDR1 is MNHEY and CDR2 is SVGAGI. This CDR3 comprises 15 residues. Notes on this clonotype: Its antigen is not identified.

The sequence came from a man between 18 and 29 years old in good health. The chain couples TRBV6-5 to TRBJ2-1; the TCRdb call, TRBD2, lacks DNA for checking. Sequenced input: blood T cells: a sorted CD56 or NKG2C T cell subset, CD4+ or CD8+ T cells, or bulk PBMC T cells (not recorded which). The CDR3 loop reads CASTTGLAGYNEQFF.